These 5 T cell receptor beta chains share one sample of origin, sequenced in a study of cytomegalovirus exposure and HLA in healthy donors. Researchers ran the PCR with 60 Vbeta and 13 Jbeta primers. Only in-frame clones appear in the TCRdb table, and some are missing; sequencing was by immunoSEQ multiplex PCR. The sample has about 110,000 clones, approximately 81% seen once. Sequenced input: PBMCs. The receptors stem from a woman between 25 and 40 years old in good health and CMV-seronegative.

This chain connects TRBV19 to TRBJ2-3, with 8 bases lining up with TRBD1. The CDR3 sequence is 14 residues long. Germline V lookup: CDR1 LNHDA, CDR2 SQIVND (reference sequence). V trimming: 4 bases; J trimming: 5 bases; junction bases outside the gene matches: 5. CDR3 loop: CASSTQGARDTQYF. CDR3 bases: TGTGCCAGTAGTACGCAGGGGGCACGAGATACGCAGTATTTT.

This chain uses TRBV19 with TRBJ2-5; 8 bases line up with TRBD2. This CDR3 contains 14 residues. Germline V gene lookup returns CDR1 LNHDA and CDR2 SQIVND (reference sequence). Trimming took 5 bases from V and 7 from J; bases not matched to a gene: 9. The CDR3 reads CASSAAGVFGTQYF. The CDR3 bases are TGTGCCAGTAGTGCAGCGGGAGTCTTCGGGACCCAGTACTTC.

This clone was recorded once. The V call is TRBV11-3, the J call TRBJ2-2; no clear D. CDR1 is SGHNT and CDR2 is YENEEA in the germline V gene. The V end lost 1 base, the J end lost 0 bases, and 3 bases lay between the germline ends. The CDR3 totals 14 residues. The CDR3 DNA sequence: TGTGCCAGCAGCTTAGCGGCGAACACCGGGGAGCTGTTTTTT. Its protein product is CASSLAANTGELFF.

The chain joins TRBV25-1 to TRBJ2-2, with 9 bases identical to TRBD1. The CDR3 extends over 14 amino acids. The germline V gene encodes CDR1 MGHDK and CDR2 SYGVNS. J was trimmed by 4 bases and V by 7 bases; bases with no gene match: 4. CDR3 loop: CASTGTGTTGELFF. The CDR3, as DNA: TGTGCCAGCACCGGGACAGGGACCACCGGGGAGCTGTTTTTT.

The CDR3 sequence: CASSVPELADWLSSYNEQFF. The CDR3 DNA follows: TGCGCCAGCAGCGTTCCCGAACTAGCGGACTGGCTAAGCTCCTACAATGAGCAGTTCTTC. The gene calls are TRBV5-1 and TRBJ2-1; 8 bases fit TRBD2. This CDR3 comprises 20 residues. J gave up 0 bases and V 4 bases, and 18 bases lay outside the gene matches. The germline CDR1 and CDR2 sequences are SGHRS and YFSETQ.